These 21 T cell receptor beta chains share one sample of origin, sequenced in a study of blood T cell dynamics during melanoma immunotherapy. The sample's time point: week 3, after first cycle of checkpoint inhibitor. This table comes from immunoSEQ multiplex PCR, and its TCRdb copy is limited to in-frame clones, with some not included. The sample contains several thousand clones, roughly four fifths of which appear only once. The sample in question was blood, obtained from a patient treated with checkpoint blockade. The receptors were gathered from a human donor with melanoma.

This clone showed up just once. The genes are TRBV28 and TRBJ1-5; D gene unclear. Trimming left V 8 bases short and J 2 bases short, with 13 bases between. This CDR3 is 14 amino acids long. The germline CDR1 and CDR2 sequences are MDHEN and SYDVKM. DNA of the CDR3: TGTGCCAGCGCGACACGGTGGGGCAATCAGCCCCAGCATTTT. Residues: CASATRWGNQPQHF.

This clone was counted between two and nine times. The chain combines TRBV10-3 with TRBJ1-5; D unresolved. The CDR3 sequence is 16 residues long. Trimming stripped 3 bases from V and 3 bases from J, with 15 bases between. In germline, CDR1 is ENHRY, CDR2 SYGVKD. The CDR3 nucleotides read TGTGCCATCAGTGAAAATAGGCAGTTAAACAATCAGCCCCAGCATTTT. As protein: CAISENRQLNNQPQHF.

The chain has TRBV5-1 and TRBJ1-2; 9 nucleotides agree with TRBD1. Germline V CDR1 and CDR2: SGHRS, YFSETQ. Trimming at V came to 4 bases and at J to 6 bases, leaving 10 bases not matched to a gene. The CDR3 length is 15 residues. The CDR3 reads CASSPPGQGRDGYTF. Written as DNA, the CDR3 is TGCGCCAGCAGCCCACCGGGACAGGGAAGAGATGGCTACACCTTC.

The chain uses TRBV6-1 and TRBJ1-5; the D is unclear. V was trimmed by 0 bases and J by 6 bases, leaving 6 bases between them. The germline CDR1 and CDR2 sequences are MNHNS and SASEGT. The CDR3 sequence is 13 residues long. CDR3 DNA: TGTGCCAGCAGTGAAGCCTATCGTCAGCCCCAGCATTTT. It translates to CASSEAYRQPQHF.

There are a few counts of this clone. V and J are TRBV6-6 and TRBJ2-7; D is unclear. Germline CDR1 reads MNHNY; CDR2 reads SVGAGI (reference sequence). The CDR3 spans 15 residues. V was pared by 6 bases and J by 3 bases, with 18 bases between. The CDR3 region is CASSSPSLQNYEQYF. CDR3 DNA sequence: TGTGCCAGCAGCTCCCCAAGTCTCCAGAACTACGAGCAGTACTTC.

The CDR3 protein is CASNQQGRNEKLFF. The CDR3 DNA reads TGTGCCAGTAACCAACAGGGCCGTAATGAAAAACTGTTTTTT. V and J are TRBV19 and TRBJ1-4, with a possible D match to TRBD1 (6 bases). The CDR3 sequence is 14 residues long. Trimming left V 7 bases short and J 4 bases short, with 13 bases between. Germline V CDR1 and CDR2: LNHDA, SQIVND (reference sequence).

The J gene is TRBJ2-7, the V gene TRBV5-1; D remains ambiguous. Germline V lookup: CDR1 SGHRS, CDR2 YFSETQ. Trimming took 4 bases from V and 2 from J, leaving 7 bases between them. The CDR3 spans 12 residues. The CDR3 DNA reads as TGCGCCAGCAGCCCAGAACCCTACGAGCAGTACTTC. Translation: CASSPEPYEQYF.

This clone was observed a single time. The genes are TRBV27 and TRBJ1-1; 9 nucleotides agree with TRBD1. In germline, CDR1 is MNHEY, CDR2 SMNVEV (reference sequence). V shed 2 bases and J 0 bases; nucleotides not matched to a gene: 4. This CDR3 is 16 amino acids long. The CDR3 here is CASSLRTGEVNTEAFF. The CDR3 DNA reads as TGTGCCAGCAGTTTAAGGACAGGGGAAGTGAACACTGAAGCTTTCTTT.

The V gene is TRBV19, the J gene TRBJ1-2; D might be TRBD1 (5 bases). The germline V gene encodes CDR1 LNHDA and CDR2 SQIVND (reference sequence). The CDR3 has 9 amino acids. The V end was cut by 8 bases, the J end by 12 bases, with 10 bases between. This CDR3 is CASGGVHTF. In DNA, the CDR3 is TGTGCCAGTGGGGGGGTCCACACCTTC. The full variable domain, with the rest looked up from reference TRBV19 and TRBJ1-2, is DGGITQSPKYLFRKEGQNVTLSCEQNLNHDAMYWYRQDPGQGLRLIYYSQIVNDFQKGDIAEGYSVSREKKESFPLTVTSAQKNPTAFYLCASGGVHTFGSGTRLTVV.

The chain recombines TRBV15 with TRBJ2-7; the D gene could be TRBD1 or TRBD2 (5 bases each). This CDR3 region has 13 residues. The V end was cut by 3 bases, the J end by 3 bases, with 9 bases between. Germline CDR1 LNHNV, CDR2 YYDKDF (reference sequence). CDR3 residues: CATSRWGNYEQYF. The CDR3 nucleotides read TGTGCCACCAGCAGGTGGGGGAACTACGAGCAGTACTTC.

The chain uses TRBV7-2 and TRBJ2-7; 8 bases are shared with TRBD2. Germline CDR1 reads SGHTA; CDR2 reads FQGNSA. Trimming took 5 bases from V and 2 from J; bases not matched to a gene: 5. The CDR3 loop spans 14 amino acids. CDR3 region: CASSRRTSPYEQYF. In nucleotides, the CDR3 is TGTGCCAGCAGCCGACGGACTAGCCCCTACGAGCAGTACTTC.

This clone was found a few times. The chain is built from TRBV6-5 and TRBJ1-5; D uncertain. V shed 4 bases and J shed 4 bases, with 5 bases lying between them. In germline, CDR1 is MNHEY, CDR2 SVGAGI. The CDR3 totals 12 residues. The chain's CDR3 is CASSSRNQPQHF. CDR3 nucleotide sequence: TGTGCCAGCAGTTCCCGAAATCAGCCCCAGCATTTT.

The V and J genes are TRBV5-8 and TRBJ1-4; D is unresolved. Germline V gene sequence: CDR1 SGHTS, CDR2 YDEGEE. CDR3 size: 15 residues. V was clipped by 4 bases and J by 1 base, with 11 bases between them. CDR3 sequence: CASSRNSGTNEKLFF. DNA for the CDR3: TGTGCCAGCAGCCGCAATTCCGGAACTAATGAAAAACTGTTTTTT.

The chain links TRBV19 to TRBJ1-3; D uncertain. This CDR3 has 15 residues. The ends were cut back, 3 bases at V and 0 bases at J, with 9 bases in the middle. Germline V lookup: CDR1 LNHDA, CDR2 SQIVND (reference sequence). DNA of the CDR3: TGTGCCAGTAGTATGATACGTTCCTCTGGAAACACCATATATTTT. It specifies CASSMIRSSGNTIYF. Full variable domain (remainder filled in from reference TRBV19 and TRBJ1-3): DGGITQSPKYLFRKEGQNVTLSCEQNLNHDAMYWYRQDPGQGLRLIYYSQIVNDFQKGDIAEGYSVSREKKESFPLTVTSAQKNPTAFYLCASSMIRSSGNTIYFGEGSWLTVV.

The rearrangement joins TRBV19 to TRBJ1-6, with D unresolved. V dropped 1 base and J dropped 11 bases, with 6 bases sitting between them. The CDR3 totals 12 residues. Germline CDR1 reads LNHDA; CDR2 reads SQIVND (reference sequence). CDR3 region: CASSIAGAPLHF. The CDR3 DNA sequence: TGTGCCAGTAGTATAGCCGGGGCACCCCTCCACTTT.

The DNA for the CDR3 is TGTGCCAGCAGCCGAAGAAACGGACAGGAAGGTGGTGGCTACACCTTC. Encoded protein: CASSRRNGQEGGGYTF. The V call is TRBV7-2, the J call TRBJ1-2; 7 bases align to TRBD1. V gave up 5 bases and J gave up 7 bases; unmatched junction bases: 16. Germline V gene sequence: CDR1 SGHTA, CDR2 FQGNSA. The CDR3 has 16 residues.

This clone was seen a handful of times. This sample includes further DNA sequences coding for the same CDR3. The CDR3 region has the DNA TGCAGCGTTGATGGGCTAGCGGGAGCCTACGAGCAGTACTTC. It specifies CSVDGLAGAYEQYF. The chain uses TRBV29-1 and TRBJ2-7, with TRBD2 matching over 10 bases. The V and J ends lost 3 bases and 2 bases, in that order; junction bases with no gene match: 4. The CDR3 totals 14 residues. Per the germline V gene, CDR1 is SQVTM and CDR2 is ANQGSEA.

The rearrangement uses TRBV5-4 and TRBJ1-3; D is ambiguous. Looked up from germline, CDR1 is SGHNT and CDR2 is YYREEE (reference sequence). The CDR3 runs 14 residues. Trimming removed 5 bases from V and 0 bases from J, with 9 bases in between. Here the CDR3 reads CASRPGDSGNTIYF. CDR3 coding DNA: TGTGCCAGCAGGCCGGGAGACTCTGGAAACACCATATATTTT.

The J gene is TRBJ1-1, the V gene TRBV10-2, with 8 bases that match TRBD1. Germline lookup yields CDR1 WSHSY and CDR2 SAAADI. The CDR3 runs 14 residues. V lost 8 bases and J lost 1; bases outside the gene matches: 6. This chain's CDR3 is CASEDQGANTEAFF. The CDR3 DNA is TGCGCCAGCGAAGATCAGGGGGCGAACACTGAAGCTTTCTTT.

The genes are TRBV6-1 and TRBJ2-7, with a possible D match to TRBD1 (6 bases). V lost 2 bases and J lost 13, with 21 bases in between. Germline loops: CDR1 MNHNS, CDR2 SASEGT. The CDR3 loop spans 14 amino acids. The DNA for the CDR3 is TGTGCCAGCAGTGAACTTAGCAAACAGGGCGCAGGATACTTC. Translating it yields CASSELSKQGAGYF.

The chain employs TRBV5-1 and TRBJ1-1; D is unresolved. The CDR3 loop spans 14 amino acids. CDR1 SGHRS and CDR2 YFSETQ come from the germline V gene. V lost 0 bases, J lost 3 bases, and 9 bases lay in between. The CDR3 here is CASSLGQEYTEAFF. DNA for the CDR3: TGCGCCAGCAGCTTGGGGCAGGAGTACACTGAAGCTTTCTTT.